This record looks at one T cell receptor beta chain sequence and its context. This clonotype has ten or more counts. Its cognate antigen has yet to be identified. Base qualities were left out, and no much larger clone turns up one base away. The data were obtained in a study of T cells in Graves' hyperthyroidism and ophthalmopathy (dated 2019 in TCRdb). About the investigation overall: Peripheral blood was collected at initial diagnosis, before any treatment. In about six Graves' hyperthyroidism patients, the study also compared T-cell repertoires from thyroid tissue with T-cell repertoires from blood. After blood sampling, hyperthyroidism patients were treated with methimazole at a starting dose of 30 mg daily, and ophthalmopathy patients were treated with high-dose intravenous methylprednisolone. An independent validation cohort of under 20 hyperthyroidism patients and 17 patients who later progressed to ophthalmopathy tested prospective prediction of ophthalmopathy. The paper describes TCR Vbeta CDR3 sequencing of around 140 peripheral blood samples, made up of about 41 ophthalmopathy patients, 70 to 80 hyperthyroidism patients and roughly 17 progressor patients. For training and testing, the 100 or so patients in the discovery cohort were randomly divided in a 7:3 ratio. To identify distinguishing TCR V-J signatures, a discovery cohort of about 100 patients was used, comprising 43 with Graves' ophthalmopathy and around 60 with stable Graves' hyperthyroidism. The research as a whole found: Ophthalmopathy was separated from stable hyperthyroidism by a 13 V-J signature model, with approximately 89% sensitivity and just over 81% specificity obtained in cross-validation and 80%/75% obtained in testing. Sample size was not statistically predetermined, and blinding of investigators to group allocation was not performed. Most expanded thyroid clonotypes (frequency above 0.001) were also detected in blood, a finding suggesting that blood repertoires may reflect thyroid immune responses. During validation, the model predicted progression to ophthalmopathy a median of approximately six months ahead of onset, with roughly 65% sensitivity and less than 85% specificity.

Amplification of TCR beta CDR3 regions was carried out from RNA transcripts. For the first round of RT-PCR on the TCR CDR3, the HTBI primer set was used together with the Qiagen OneStep RT-PCR kit. The libraries were constructed in a second round of multiplex PCR and then size-selected and purified. Sequencing of the libraries was done on an Illumina HiSeq2000 using paired-end 100 bp reads. On the study's bioinformatics: SOAPnuke was used to process the raw data, throwing out any read that contained adapters or uncalled bases, had a mean Phred below 15, or lacked an exact constant-primer or identifier match. High-quality paired reads were merged using COPE v1.2.5, and each unique nucleotide sequence was defined as a clonotype. MiTCR v1.1 was used to align clonotypes to the IMGT TRBV, TRBD and TRBJ reference segments. Only V-J combinations with frequency above 0.0001, covering about 99% of repertoires, were analysed. The TCS score was defined as the ratio of F50 (clonal expansion) to E x V (chaos), calculated using BLOSUM62-based TCRdist between CDR3 peptides within each V-J. Welch's t-statistics and random forest reduced around 510 V-J features to roughly 13, which were used in a naive Bayes classifier (R e1071). TCRdb passed the public sequencing reads through fastp at Q25 and MiXCR, retaining productive beta sequences. Records with the same CDR3 protein are collapsed into one entry carrying the most frequent genes and DNA. None of the V and J calls come from the authors' own analysis; TCRdb made them. Here the sample has about 380,000 distinct CDR3 sequences; about 13% occur a single time. Jointly, the top ten make up about a fifth of the sample.

V drops 6 bases and J drops 6 bases, leaving 14 bases in between. Looking up the germline V gene yields CDR1 MDHEN and CDR2 SYDVKM. Measured from the cysteine to the phenylalanine, the CDR3 is 13 residues long. Only the CDR3 DNA is retained, 39 bases long and in frame from the first base. The hyperthyroidism patients were between 18 and 65 years old and newly diagnosed, with a disease duration of less than 2 months. Any patient with an uncontrolled infection, another autoimmune disease, pregnancy or lactation was excluded. Clinical symptoms, serum thyroxine and TRAb, thyroid ultrasound, and orbital computed tomography formed the basis for the diagnoses. For progressor patients, blood was drawn at the first diagnosis of hyperthyroidism, before any ophthalmopathy symptoms had appeared. PBMCs were separated from roughly 9.6 ml of fresh peripheral blood using Ficoll-Paque density gradient centrifugation. Patients classed as progressors first received a Graves' hyperthyroidism diagnosis and then went on to develop ophthalmopathy during follow-up. Total RNA was extracted with Trizol reagent, and quality was checked on an Agilent 2100 Bioanalyzer.

This TCR derives from a man aged 25 to 45 with Graves' hyperthyroidism that later progressed to Graves' ophthalmopathy. Sequenced material: blood. The chain is encoded by TRBV28 joined to TRBJ1-1; the D gene assignment is ambiguous. The nucleotides are TGTGCCAGCAGCTTGCGGGCTAACGCTGAAGCTTTCTTT. Its amino acids are CASSLRANAEAFF.